This T cell receptor beta chain came from a study of human T cells and chemical hapten exposure. About the study: Small pooled library volume differences mainly caused per-sample TCR yield variation.

Germline CDR1 and CDR2: SGDLS and YYNGEE. The ends lost 4 bases at V and 2 bases at J; junction bases unmatched: 8. This CDR3 has 15 amino acids. Broader study findings: Among TCRs, those above 1 in 1000 frequency were unaffected by DPC sensitization.

Whole blood, unfractionated, served as the material for total RNA extraction. Each cDNA molecule in the library carried unique molecular identifiers. Per the original methods: Sample TCR totals centred on a median of approximately 96,000, ranging roughly 20,000 to 700,000. TCRdb processed the 5' RACE reads anew with MiXCR; each CDR3 protein has one entry. The V and J calls were not made by the authors but by TCRdb's processing. Of 81,000 or so distinct CDR3 sequences in the sample, about 8% were seen once. Comments on this clonotype: The target antigen is unknown.

The TCR sequence derives from a male donor in good health. J is TRBJ2-5 and V is TRBV9; 7 positions agree with TRBD1. DNA of the CDR3: TGTGCCAGCAGCCCCGGGACAGCTACACAAGAGACCCAGTACTTC. This sequence encodes CASSPGTATQETQYF. Full variable domain (outside the CDR3, taken from reference TRBV9 and TRBJ2-5): DSGVTQTPKHLITATGQRVTLRCSPRSGDLSVYWYQQSLDQGLQFLIQYYNGEERAKGNILERFSAQQFPDLHSELNLSSLELGDSALYFCASSPGTATQETQYFGPGTRLLVL.